These T cell receptor beta chains were read from a single sample in a study of cytomegalovirus exposure and HLA in healthy donors. Only in-frame clones appear in the TCRdb table, and some are missing; sequencing was by immunoSEQ multiplex PCR. The sample has under 200,000 clones, around 78% seen once. Sequencing was carried out using PBMCs. These receptors were collected from a man aged 40-49 years in good health and CMV-seronegative. The conserved cysteine and the conserved F or W are not part of the CDR3 here.

V gene,J gene,CDR3 protein
TRBV4-2,TRBJ2-1,ASSRPGLAGYNEQF
TRBV28,TRBJ2-1,ASSFLRELNNEQF
TRBV19,TRBJ1-2,ASSIAWLGTLEGGYT
TRBV7-9,TRBJ2-5,ASSKAGGGQETQY
TRBV6-1,TRBJ2-1,ASSATRTPDEQF
TRBV7-2,TRBJ2-5,ASSIPGQVKETQY
TRBV30,TRBJ1-3,AWSAGQQLGNTIY
TRBV5-4,TRBJ2-1,ASSSGLAGINEQF
TRBV25-1,TRBJ2-5,ASSRGETQY
TRBV6-5,TRBJ1-1,ASSYSQALNTEAF
TRBV28,TRBJ1-2,ASSSGPPGST
TRBV6-5,TRBJ2-1,ASRSWEQF
TRBV10-3,TRBJ2-1,AISESSGGNEQF
TRBV5-4,TRBJ1-2,ASSLALAGRYGYT
TRBV5-1,TRBJ2-1,ASSSVGGSGYNEQF
TRBV6-4,TRBJ1-1,ASSDSWAPEAF
TRBV7-2,TRBJ2-1,ASSLTEYNEQF
TRBV10-3,TRBJ1-5,AISIRTDQPQH
TRBV4-1,TRBJ2-2,ASSQERRGAGELF
TRBV29-1,-,SVEPPYHPRRYEQY
TRBV27,TRBJ2-1,ASSLRLGDLYNEQF
TRBV7-2,TRBJ2-1,TSSAAGGLAGSYNEQF
TRBV2,TRBJ2-3,ASRRTGQTDTQY
TRBV5-6,TRBJ1-5,ASSFLGRLDQPQH
TRBV5-1,TRBJ2-2,ASSPTSGANTGELF
TRBV28,TRBJ1-1,ASSFEGTEAF
TRBV27,TRBJ2-7,ASIRTGEQY
TRBV19,TRBJ2-7,ASSTRRTGDEQY
TRBV5-1,TRBJ2-2,ASSFRGDSGELF